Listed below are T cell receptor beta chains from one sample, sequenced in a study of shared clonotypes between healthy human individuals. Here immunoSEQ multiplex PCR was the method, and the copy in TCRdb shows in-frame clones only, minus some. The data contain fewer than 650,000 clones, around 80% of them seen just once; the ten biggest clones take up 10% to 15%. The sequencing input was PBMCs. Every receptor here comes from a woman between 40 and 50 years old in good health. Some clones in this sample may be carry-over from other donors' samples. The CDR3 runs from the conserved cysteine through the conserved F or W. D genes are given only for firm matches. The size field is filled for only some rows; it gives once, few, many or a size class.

CDR3 protein: CASSQPGQLYEQYF
CDR3 DNA: TGCGCCAGCAGCCAGCCGGGACAGCTCTACGAGCAGTACTTC
D gene: TRBD1
J gene: TRBJ2-7
clone size: -
V gene: TRBV4-1

CDR3 protein: CASSHADSRDYEQYF
CDR3 DNA: TGCGCCAGCAGCCATGCCGACAGTCGCGACTACGAGCAGTACTTC
D gene: -
J gene: TRBJ2-7
clone size: -
V gene: TRBV4-1

CDR3 protein: CASSPTGGPYEQYF
CDR3 DNA: TGTGCCAGCAGCCCTACAGGGGGTCCCTACGAGCAGTACTTC
D gene: TRBD1
J gene: TRBJ2-7
clone size: -
V gene: TRBV6-6

CDR3 protein: CASSQLGGQGNTEAFF
CDR3 DNA: TGTGCCAGCTCGCAACTAGGGGGACAGGGGAACACTGAAGCTTTCTTT
D gene: TRBD1
J gene: TRBJ1-1
clone size: -
V gene: TRBV18

CDR3 protein: CASSLDPTANEKLFF
CDR3 DNA: TGTGCCAGCAGCTTGGATCCGACAGCTAATGAAAAACTGTTTTTT
D gene: -
J gene: TRBJ1-4
clone size: -
V gene: TRBV5-5

CDR3 protein: CASSLSTGTYEQYF
CDR3 DNA: TGTGCCAGCAGCCTATCGACAGGCACCTACGAGCAGTACTTC
D gene: -
J gene: TRBJ2-7
clone size: -
V gene: TRBV7-2

CDR3 protein: CASSAGGVLGKETQYF
CDR3 DNA: TGTGCCAGCAGCGCGGGTGGTGTACTGGGGAAGGAGACCCAGTACTTC
D gene: -
J gene: TRBJ2-5
clone size: -
V gene: TRBV7-2

CDR3 protein: CASTLNREYSYNEQFF
CDR3 DNA: TGCGCCAGCACCTTAAACCGGGAGTACTCCTACAATGAGCAGTTCTTC
D gene: -
J gene: TRBJ2-1
clone size: -
V gene: TRBV5-1

CDR3 protein: CAWSRRGVTGELFF
CDR3 DNA: TGTGCCTGGAGTCGTCGGGGAGTCACCGGGGAGCTGTTTTTT
D gene: -
J gene: TRBJ2-2
clone size: -
V gene: TRBV30

CDR3 protein: CASSQAGTSSYNEQFF
CDR3 DNA: TGTGCCAGCAGCCAGGCCGGGACTAGCTCCTACAATGAGCAGTTCTTC
D gene: TRBD2
J gene: TRBJ2-1
clone size: -
V gene: TRBV4-2

CDR3 protein: CASSLAPRGVDYGYTF
CDR3 DNA: TGTGCCAGCAGCTTAGCCCCTCGTGGGGTAGACTATGGCTACACCTTC
D gene: -
J gene: TRBJ1-2
clone size: -
V gene: TRBV7-2

CDR3 protein: CASSSKPILAGGLFKDNEQFF
CDR3 DNA: TGCGCCAGCAGCTCCAAACCTATACTAGCGGGAGGGCTTTTTAAGGACAATGAGCAGTTCTTC
D gene: TRBD2
J gene: TRBJ2-1
clone size: -
V gene: TRBV5-1

CDR3 protein: CASSRRLAGPNTGELFF
CDR3 DNA: TGCGCCAGCAGCCGGAGGTTAGCGGGGCCCAACACCGGGGAGCTGTTTTTT
D gene: TRBD2
J gene: TRBJ2-2
clone size: -
V gene: TRBV4-3

CDR3 protein: CASSYGLAGVIDTQYF
CDR3 DNA: TGCGCCAGCAGCTACGGTCTAGCGGGAGTTATAGATACGCAGTATTTT
D gene: TRBD2
J gene: TRBJ2-3
clone size: few
V gene: TRBV5-1

CDR3 protein: CASSSTSGSSYNEQFF
CDR3 DNA: TGTGCCAGCAGCTCGACTAGCGGGAGCTCCTACAATGAGCAGTTCTTC
D gene: TRBD2
J gene: TRBJ2-1
clone size: -
V gene: TRBV5-4

CDR3 protein: CASSSGRGGTDTQYF
CDR3 DNA: TGTGCCAGCAGCTCTGGACGCGGGGGGACAGATACGCAGTATTTT
D gene: TRBD2
J gene: TRBJ2-3
clone size: few
V gene: TRBV5-4

CDR3 protein: CASSGAWGNQPQHF
CDR3 DNA: TGTGCCAGTTCCGGGGCATGGGGCAATCAGCCCCAGCATTTT
D gene: -
J gene: TRBJ1-5
clone size: -
V gene: TRBV19

CDR3 protein: CASSQPPYGDSGNTIYF
CDR3 DNA: TGTGCCAGCTCACAACCCCCCTACGGTGACTCTGGAAACACCATATATTTT
D gene: -
J gene: TRBJ1-3
clone size: -
V gene: TRBV18

CDR3 protein: CASSESGSNYGYTF
CDR3 DNA: TGTGCCAGCAGTGAATCAGGCTCCAACTATGGCTACACCTTC
D gene: -
J gene: TRBJ1-2
clone size: -
V gene: TRBV25-1

CDR3 protein: CASSLDGTDVDTIYF
CDR3 DNA: TGCGCCAGCAGCTTGGACGGCACGGACGTGGACACCATATATTTT
D gene: -
J gene: TRBJ1-3
clone size: -
V gene: TRBV5-1

CDR3 protein: CASSQVRRDGYTF
CDR3 DNA: TGCGCCAGCAGCCAAGTGAGGAGGGACGGCTACACCTTC
D gene: -
J gene: TRBJ1-2
clone size: -
V gene: TRBV4-3

CDR3 protein: CATSRSLLSGTGTNEKLFF
CDR3 DNA: TGTGCCACCAGCAGATCCTTACTTTCCGGGACAGGGACTAATGAAAAACTGTTTTTT
D gene: TRBD1
J gene: TRBJ1-4
clone size: once
V gene: TRBV15

CDR3 protein: CASSSKGTANYGYTF
CDR3 DNA: TGTGCCAGCAGTTCGAAAGGGACAGCGAACTATGGCTACACCTTC
D gene: TRBD1
J gene: TRBJ1-2
clone size: once
V gene: TRBV28

CDR3 protein: CASSLTSSLYTQYF
CDR3 DNA: TGTGCCAGCAGTTTAACCTCGTCCCTTTATACGCAGTATTTT
D gene: -
J gene: TRBJ2-3
clone size: once
V gene: TRBV27

CDR3 protein: CASSPGGSSYEQYF
CDR3 DNA: TGTGCCAGCAGTCCGGGCGGGAGCTCCTACGAGCAGTACTTC
D gene: TRBD2
J gene: TRBJ2-7
clone size: -
V gene: TRBV28

CDR3 protein: CAISRGSTDTQYF
CDR3 DNA: TGTGCCATCAGCCGGGGTAGCACAGATACGCAGTATTTT
D gene: -
J gene: TRBJ2-3
clone size: many
V gene: TRBV10-3

CDR3 protein: CASSATSPGELFF
CDR3 DNA: TGTGCCAGCAGCGCGACTAGCCCTGGGGAGCTGTTTTTT
D gene: TRBD2
J gene: TRBJ2-2
clone size: -
V gene: TRBV11-2

CDR3 protein: CASSRTSYGTGELFF
CDR3 DNA: TGCGCCAGCAGCAGGACTAGTTACGGGACCGGGGAGCTGTTTTTT
D gene: TRBD2
J gene: TRBJ2-2
clone size: -
V gene: TRBV5-1

CDR3 protein: CSVEGGFADTQYF
CDR3 DNA: TGCAGCGTTGAAGGAGGGTTTGCAGATACGCAGTATTTT
D gene: -
J gene: TRBJ2-3
clone size: -
V gene: TRBV29-1